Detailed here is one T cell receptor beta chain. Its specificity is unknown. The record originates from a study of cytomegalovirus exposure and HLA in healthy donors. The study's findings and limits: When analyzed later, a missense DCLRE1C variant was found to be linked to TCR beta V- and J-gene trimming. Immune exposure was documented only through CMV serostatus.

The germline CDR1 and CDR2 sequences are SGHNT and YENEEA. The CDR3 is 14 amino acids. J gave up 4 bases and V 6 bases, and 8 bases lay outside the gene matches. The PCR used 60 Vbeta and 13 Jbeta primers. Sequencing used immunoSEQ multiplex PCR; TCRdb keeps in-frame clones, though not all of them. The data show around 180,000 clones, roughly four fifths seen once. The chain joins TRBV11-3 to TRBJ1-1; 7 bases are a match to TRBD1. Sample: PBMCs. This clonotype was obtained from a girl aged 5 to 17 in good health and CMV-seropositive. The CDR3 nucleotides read TGTGCCAGCAGGTACAGGGGCGTCGGCACTGAAGCTTTCTTT. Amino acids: CASRYRGVGTEAFF.